This TCR beta chain emerged from a study of coeliac disease. Study summary: The study queried TRBV7-2 bias without high-resolution HLA data. Findings and caveats of the study: Active celiac intraepithelial and lamina propria samples had lower TRB and TRG clonality than control samples. Intraepithelial and lamina propria fractions were not highly pure.

On this clone: Its target is not known.

Each fraction contributed one roughly 450,000-cell aliquot for sequencing. The CDR3 length is 13 residues. Germline V gene data show CDR1 as MNHEY and CDR2 as SMNVEV (reference sequence). The J segment lost 2 bases and the V segment lost 4 bases, leaving 1 base of the junction unmatched. Assay: immunoSEQ multiplex PCR; the TCRdb copy retains only in-frame clones and omits some. The data hold under 2,500 clones, with 50% to 70% observed a single time. The chain has TRBV27 and TRBJ1-1, with TRBD1 matching over 7 bases. The TCR originated in a woman aged 65 to 85 with celiac disease on a gluten-free diet. The source material was intraepithelial lymphocytes from the gut. CDR3 bases: TGTGCCAGCAGTTGGGACAGAAACACTGAAGCTTTCTTT. It encodes CASSWDRNTEAFF.